The source of this TCR beta chain is a study of a mutant IDH1 vaccine in newly diagnosed glioma. CDR1 LNHDA and CDR2 SQIVND come from the germline V gene (reference sequence). V was clipped by 3 bases and J by 1 base, with 12 bases between them. This CDR3 comprises 15 residues. Sequencing was performed with immunoSEQ multiplex PCR; in TCRdb, only in-frame clones are kept and a portion is missing. The sample records around 41,000 clones, 80% to 90% being singletons. To note about this clone: Its antigen remains unidentified.

Time point denoted: week 35, safety follow-up. Alongside topical imiquimod, each dose of vaccine comprised 300 ug of mutant IDH1 20-mer peptide. The clonotype comes from a man aged 40-49 years with glioma. Material: PBMCs, obtained from a glioma patient whose treatment included an IDH1 peptide vaccine. The chain is built from TRBV19 and TRBJ1-2, with D possibly being TRBD1 (5 bases). The CDR3 DNA is TGTGCCAGTAGTATCGGACATTCAAATAACTATGGCTACACCTTC. It yields the protein CASSIGHSNNYGYTF.